This TCR beta chain was found in a study of CD8 T cells in ankylosing spondylitis. Whole-study results and caveats: Disease-linked clones were CD8+ and relatively rare in peripheral blood. In ankylosing spondylitis patients, matched synovial fluid reportedly showed significant enrichment of disease-linked clones. Typical of ankylosing spondylitis blood, it appeared, was a TCR beta motif of 7 or 8 highly homologous variants.

This CDR3 contains 16 residues. Germline V lookup: CDR1 SGHRS, CDR2 YFSETQ. V was clipped by 2 bases and J by 4 bases; unmatched bases: 7. This clonotype occurred a few times. Its antigen is still unknown. Preparation of TCR beta libraries was done by quantitative 5'-RACE with molecular barcodes. TCRdb called the 5' RACE reads again in MiXCR, with one record for every CDR3 protein. The sample includes a few hundred thousand distinct CDR3 sequences, around 20% seen only once; the top ten take under 45%. The genes are TRBV5-1 and TRBJ2-3; the match to TRBD2 covers 10 bases. The sequence was collected from a male donor with ankylosing spondylitis. Sequenced material: blood, either unsorted or a sorted T cell fraction (not recorded which). The CDR3 region is CASSLAGGPRADTQYF. The CDR3 bases are TGCGCCAGCAGCTTAGCGGGGGGGCCAAGAGCAGATACGCAGTATTTT.